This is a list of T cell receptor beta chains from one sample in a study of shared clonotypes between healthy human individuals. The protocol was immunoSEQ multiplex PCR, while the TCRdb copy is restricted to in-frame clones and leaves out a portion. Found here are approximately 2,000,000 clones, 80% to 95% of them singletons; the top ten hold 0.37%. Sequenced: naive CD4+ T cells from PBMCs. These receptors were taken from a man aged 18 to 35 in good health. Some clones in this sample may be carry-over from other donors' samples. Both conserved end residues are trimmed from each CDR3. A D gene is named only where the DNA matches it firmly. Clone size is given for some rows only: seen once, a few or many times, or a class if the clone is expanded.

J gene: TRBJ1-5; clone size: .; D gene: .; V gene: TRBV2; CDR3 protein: ASSEEVQPQH
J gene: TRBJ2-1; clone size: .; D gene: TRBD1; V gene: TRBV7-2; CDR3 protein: ASSPAGTGSYNEQF
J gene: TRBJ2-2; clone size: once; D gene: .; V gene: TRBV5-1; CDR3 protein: ASSLIQGDAGELF
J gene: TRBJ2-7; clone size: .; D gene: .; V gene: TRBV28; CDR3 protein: ASSLSFREQY
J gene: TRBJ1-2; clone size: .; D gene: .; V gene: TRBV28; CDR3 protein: ASSSPGEGSPPYGYT
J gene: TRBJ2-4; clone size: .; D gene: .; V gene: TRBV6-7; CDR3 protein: ASSYKGDVLAKNIQY
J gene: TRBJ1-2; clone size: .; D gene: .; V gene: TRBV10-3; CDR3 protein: AISESEGDGYT
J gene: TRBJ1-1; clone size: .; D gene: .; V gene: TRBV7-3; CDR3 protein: ASSPGHDSAEAF
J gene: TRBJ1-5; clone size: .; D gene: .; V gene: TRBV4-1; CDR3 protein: ASSHLGGGGLGNQPQH
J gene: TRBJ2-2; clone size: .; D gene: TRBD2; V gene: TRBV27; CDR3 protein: ASSFGLAGSDTGELF